These 6 T cell receptor beta chains came from one sample sequenced in a study of cytomegalovirus exposure and HLA in healthy donors. In the PCR, 60 Vbeta and 13 Jbeta primers were used. Clones were sequenced by immunoSEQ multiplex PCR, and TCRdb holds only the in-frame ones, with some missing. The sample carries about 190,000 clones, about 85% recorded once. The specimen sequenced was PBMCs. These TCRs come from a man aged 50 to 60 in good health and CMV-seronegative.

In this sample, this clone turned up a few times. V is TRBV13 and J is TRBJ1-3, with TRBD1 matching over 8 bases. V lost 5 bases, J lost 0 bases, and 6 bases stayed unmatched. CDR1 is PRHDT and CDR2 is FYEKMQ in the germline V gene (reference sequence). The CDR3 totals 16 residues. CDR3 sequence (DNA): TGTGCCAGCAGCCCGGGACAGGCTAACTCTGGAAACACCATATATTTT. It encodes CASSPGQANSGNTIYF. The whole variable domain, remainder taken from reference TRBV13 and TRBJ1-3, is AAGVIQSPRHLIKEKRETATLKCYPIPRHDTVYWYQQGPGQDPQFLISFYEKMQSDKGSIPDRFSAQQFSDYHSELNMSSLELGDSALYFCASSPGQANSGNTIYFGEGSWLTVV.

This clone was picked up one time. This rearrangement joins TRBV19 to TRBJ1-6; TRBD1 matches at 9 bases. There are 16 residues in the CDR3. Trimming at V came to 10 bases and at J to 6 bases, leaving 13 bases not matched to a gene. Germline V gene sequence: CDR1 LNHDA, CDR2 SQIVND (reference sequence). CDR3 region: CATSKGGQGGNSPLHF. DNA of the CDR3: TGTGCCACCTCAAAAGGGGGACAGGGAGGTAATTCACCCCTCCACTTT.

The chain combines TRBV4-3 with TRBJ1-5; D ambiguous. The V end lost 4 bases, the J end lost 6 bases, and 13 bases lay between the germline ends. Germline CDR1 is LGHNA and CDR2 is YSLEER. The CDR3 has 14 amino acids. The CDR3 protein is CASSRETELQPQHF. CDR3 coding DNA: TGCGCCAGCAGCCGTGAGACGGAGCTTCAGCCCCAGCATTTT.

V usage is TRBV28 and J usage is TRBJ1-1, with D uncertain. In germline, CDR1 is MDHEN, CDR2 SYDVKM. The CDR3 is 13 amino acids. The CDR3 loop reads CAGCNSGCTEAFF. In DNA, the CDR3 is TGTGCAGGATGCAACTCGGGTTGCACTGAAGCTTTCTTT.

In DNA, the CDR3 is TGTGCCATCAGTGCCGGTCGGCAGGGCGCAACTGAAGCTTTCTTT. This gives the protein CAISAGRQGATEAFF. The gene calls are TRBV10-3 and TRBJ1-1; a weak D match, TRBD1 (5 bases). V was trimmed by 4 bases and J by 5 bases, leaving 17 bases between them. Per the germline V gene, CDR1 is ENHRY and CDR2 is SYGVKD. CDR3 length: 15 residues.

This clone has more than one count but fewer than ten. The chain employs TRBV1 and TRBJ2-7; the D call in the table, TRBD2, was not verified against the DNA. TRBV1 is shown as a pseudogene. The CDR3 contains 18 residues. The CDR3 DNA reads TGCACCAGCAGCCCGATCGGGACTGGAGAAACCGTGGTTCCCGAGCAGTACTTC. As protein: CTSSPIGTGETVVPEQYF.